A selection of T cell receptor beta chains follows, all from one sample in a study of blood T cell repertoires in COVID-19. Only in-frame clones appear in the TCRdb table, and some are missing; sequencing was by immunoSEQ multiplex PCR. The sample carries about 380,000 clones, 81% recorded once. The source material was peripheral blood. The receptors come from a human donor with acute or convalescent COVID-19. The donor label of this sample is uncertain. The CDR3 runs from the conserved cysteine through the conserved F or W. A D gene is named only where the DNA matches it firmly. A clone size is listed for some rows: how often the clone was seen (once, few, many), or a class if it is expanded.

v_call	clone_size	d_call	j_call	cdr3_nt	cdr3_aa
TRBV14	NA	TRBD2	TRBJ2-3	TGTGCCAGCAGCCAAGAAACAGCGCTAGCGGGCACAGATACGCAGTATTTT	CASSQETALAGTDTQYF
TRBV4-2	NA	NA	TRBJ2-4	TGTGCCAGCAGCCAAGAGCCCCCTCGGGGGTTACTAGCCAAAAACATTCAGTACTTC	CASSQEPPRGLLAKNIQYF
TRBV18	NA	TRBD1	TRBJ1-5	TGTGCCAGCTCACCTATCGACAGGGACCAGCCCCAGCATTTT	CASSPIDRDQPQHF
TRBV10-3	NA	NA	TRBJ1-4	TGTGCCATCAGTGCGGGGACAACTAATGAAAAACTGTTTTTT	CAISAGTTNEKLFF
TRBV27	NA	NA	TRBJ1-1	TGTGCCAGCAGTTTTGGCGGGGTGAACACTGAAGCTTTCTTT	CASSFGGVNTEAFF
TRBV2	NA	TRBD1	TRBJ1-2	TGTGCCAGCAGCGGGGCGACAGGGGTTTATGGCTACACCTTC	CASSGATGVYGYTF
TRBV14	NA	TRBD1	TRBJ2-1	TGTGCCAGCAGCCAAGATCTTGCCAGGGGGCGTGAGCAGTTCTTC	CASSQDLARGREQFF
TRBV5-1	NA	NA	TRBJ1-2	TGCGCCAGCAGCCCCGGGACATTCGTAGATGGCTACACCTTC	CASSPGTFVDGYTF
TRBV6-5	NA	NA	TRBJ2-4	TGTGCCAGCAGTTACTGCAGGGTCTCGAACATTCAGTACTTC	CASSYCRVSNIQYF
TRBV19	NA	NA	TRBJ2-1	TGTGCCAGTAGTCTATCGCGGGTTAATGAGCAGTTCTTC	CASSLSRVNEQFF
TRBV11-2	NA	TRBD2	TRBJ2-5	TGTGCCAGCAGCCCGGCGGGACTAGCGGGGGTGGAGACCCAGTACTTC	CASSPAGLAGVETQYF
TRBV5-1	NA	TRBD1	TRBJ1-2	TGCGCCAGCAGCGGAGGACAGGTAAACGGCTACACCTTC	CASSGGQVNGYTF
TRBV12-2	NA	NA	TRBJ1-6	TGTGCAAGTCGCTTGCGCCGAGACTGGCAGGAGGGACCCCTCCACTTT	CASRLRRDWQEGPLHF
TRBV28	NA	NA	TRBJ1-2	TGTGCCAGCAATGTCGGGGGTGAACATGGCTACACCTTC	CASNVGGEHGYTF
TRBV18	NA	NA	TRBJ1-1	TGTGCCAGCTCTGCCGACATCGGATACACTGAAGCTTTCTTT	CASSADIGYTEAFF
TRBV19	once	TRBD1	TRBJ1-2	TGTGCCAGTATCCACGCGGGACAGGGGGGAAGTGGCTACACCTTC	CASIHAGQGGSGYTF
TRBV5-4	NA	TRBD2	TRBJ2-2	TGTGCCAGCAGCTTGAGGGCTAGCGGAAAAAACACCGGGGAGCTGTTTTTT	CASSLRASGKNTGELFF
TRBV19	NA	NA	TRBJ1-5	TGTGCCAGTAGTACGACAGAGGGCAATCAGCCCCAGCATTTT	CASSTTEGNQPQHF
TRBV28	NA	TRBD1	TRBJ1-5	TGTGCCGGAAAGACAGGGGTTCAGCCCCAGCATTTT	CAGKTGVQPQHF
TRBV4-1	NA	TRBD2	TRBJ2-1	TGCGCCAGCAGCCAAGACGTCCGACTAGCGGGGTTGTACAATGAGCAGTTCTTC	CASSQDVRLAGLYNEQFF
TRBV9	NA	NA	TRBJ2-5	TGTGCCAGCAGCGTTGGGCAGGGCGTTGGGGAGACCCAGTACTTC	CASSVGQGVGETQYF
TRBV7-9	NA	NA	TRBJ1-4	TGTGCCAGCAGCTTATATTCCAGTTCTAATGAAAAACTGTTTTTT	CASSLYSSSNEKLFF
TRBV5-6	few	TRBD1	TRBJ1-1	TGTGCCAGCAGGCGACAGGGCTTGAACACTGAAGCTTTCTTT	CASRRQGLNTEAFF
TRBV18	NA	NA	TRBJ1-1	TGTGCCAGCTCTGACACGATGAACACTGAAGCTTTCTTT	CASSDTMNTEAFF
TRBV30	NA	TRBD1	TRBJ2-2	TGTGCCTGGAGTTTGGACAGGGACCCCGGGGAGCTGTTTTTT	CAWSLDRDPGELFF
TRBV7-7	NA	NA	TRBJ2-1	TGTGCCAGCAGCCCTGAGCGCGGTGAGCAGTTCTTC	CASSPERGEQFF
TRBV11-2	few	TRBD1	TRBJ2-7	TGTGCCAGCAGCTCGGCGACAGGGGTCTACGAGCAGTACTTC	CASSSATGVYEQYF
TRBV20-1	NA	TRBD2	TRBJ2-3	TGCAGTGCTAGTAGCGGGGCAGATACGCAGTATTTT	CSASSGADTQYF
TRBV5-1	once	TRBD1	TRBJ2-7	TGCGCCAGCAGCCCCGGGACAGGGGCCCTCTACGAGCAGTACTTC	CASSPGTGALYEQYF
TRBV18	NA	NA	TRBJ2-2	TGTGCCAGCTCACGCACCGAATGGGGCTGGTTGAGCACCGGGGAGCTGTTTTTT	CASSRTEWGWLSTGELFF
TRBV4-1	NA	TRBD1	TRBJ1-1	TGCGCCAGCAGCCAAGCACAGGGGTTCACTGAAGCTTTCTTT	CASSQAQGFTEAFF
TRBV14	NA	TRBD1	TRBJ1-6	TGTGCCAGCAGCCAAGAGGGACAGGTGCATTCACCCCTCCACTTT	CASSQEGQVHSPLHF
TRBV5-4	NA	TRBD1	TRBJ1-1	TGTGCCAGCAGCACAGGGGGGTTGGACACTGAAGCTTTCTTT	CASSTGGLDTEAFF
TRBV3-1/TRBV3-2	NA	NA	TRBJ1-5	TGTGCCAGCAGCCACGGAGGAGGGTTCAATCAGCCCCAGCATTTT	CASSHGGGFNQPQHF
TRBV11-2	few	TRBD2	TRBJ2-1	TGTGCCAGCAGCGGCCTAGGGACTAGCGGGCTCAATGAGCAGTTCTTC	CASSGLGTSGLNEQFF
TRBV5-6	NA	NA	TRBJ2-1	TGTGCCAGCAGCTCTCCCAGGGCCTCCAAGGCCAATGAGCAGTTCTTC	CASSSPRASKANEQFF
TRBV5-6	NA	NA	TRBJ1-1	TGTGCCAGCAGCCTAAGGATGGGGGAGGTGAACACTGAAGCTTTCTTT	CASSLRMGEVNTEAFF
TRBV28	NA	NA	TRBJ1-5	TGTGCCAGCAGTTTTAAACTCTATGGCGGCGTTATAACTAGCAATCAGCCCCAGCATTTT	CASSFKLYGGVITSNQPQHF
TRBV5-4	NA	NA	TRBJ1-2	TGTGCCAGCAGCGCCACAGGGTTCTATGGCTACACCTTC	CASSATGFYGYTF
TRBV6-5	NA	NA	TRBJ1-2	TGTGCCAGTGGACTACAATATGGCTACACCTTC	CASGLQYGYTF
TRBV27	NA	TRBD1	TRBJ2-7	TGTGCCAGCAGTCCACAGGGGGCGACGTCCTACGAGCAGTACTTC	CASSPQGATSYEQYF
TRBV12-3/TRBV12-4	NA	TRBD1	TRBJ2-1	TGTGCCAGCAGCATGCTACAGGGGTCTGAGCAGTTCTTC	CASSMLQGSEQFF
TRBV2	NA	TRBD2	TRBJ2-1	TGTGCCAGCAGGGCGGGACTAGCGGACTACAATGAGCAGTTCTTC	CASRAGLADYNEQFF
TRBV5-6	NA	NA	TRBJ1-6	TGTGCCAGCACCACACAGGGCCTGGTAAGACCCCTCCACTTT	CASTTQGLVRPLHF
TRBV7-8	few	TRBD1	TRBJ1-4	TGTGCCAGCAGCCACCTAAGGGACAGTCCTAATGAAAAACTGTTTTTT	CASSHLRDSPNEKLFF
TRBV6-1	NA	NA	TRBJ1-3	TGTGCCAGCAGTGCAAAAACAGGGACCTCTGGAAACACCATATATTTT	CASSAKTGTSGNTIYF
TRBV19	NA	NA	TRBJ1-1	TGTGCCAGTAGTTTCTTAATACCCCGGGGGAACACTGAAGCTTTCTTT	CASSFLIPRGNTEAFF
TRBV9	NA	NA	TRBJ1-1	TGTGCCAGCAGCGTATCTCTCCTCTTGAACACTGAAGCTTTCTTT	CASSVSLLLNTEAFF
TRBV5-6	NA	NA	TRBJ2-7	TGTGCCAGCAGCTCAGACATCTCCTACGAGCAGTACTTC	CASSSDISYEQYF
TRBV14	NA	TRBD1	TRBJ1-2	TGTGCCAGCAGCCAAGATCTCAGAAGGACAGGGGAGGTCGGCTATGGCTACACCTTC	CASSQDLRRTGEVGYGYTF
TRBV19	NA	TRBD2	TRBJ2-7	TGTGCCAGTAGTATGCGGGGGGGGCTGGACGAGCAGTACTTC	CASSMRGGLDEQYF